A single T cell receptor beta chain is shown here with its context. The target antigen is unknown. Generated by immunoSEQ multiplex PCR, the TCRdb table keeps only in-frame clones and is missing some. The table has fewer than 150,000 clones, 80% to 95% seen once. This CDR3 spans 13 amino acids. Looked up from germline, CDR1 is SGHNT and CDR2 is YYREEE (reference sequence). Trimming took 2 bases from V and 4 from J, leaving 9 bases between them. The data are from a study of T cell responses to AZD1222 COVID-19 vaccine. General study findings and limits: Seropositivity was recorded at baseline in only a handful of AZD1222 recipients. Possibly, clonal diversity was underestimated; donors were largely white British and included more females. Spike-wide coverage was observed for vaccine-associated CD4 TCRs, with dominant responses at 160-218 and 743-854.

The chain carries TRBV5-4 and TRBJ1-1; no definite D call. The TCR was taken from an adult in good health. This specimen consisted of peripheral blood, obtained on day 0 of AZD1222 vaccination. CDR3 sequence: CASSFRFSTEAFF. Written as DNA, the CDR3 is TGTGCCAGCAGCTTTAGATTCAGCACTGAAGCTTTCTTT.